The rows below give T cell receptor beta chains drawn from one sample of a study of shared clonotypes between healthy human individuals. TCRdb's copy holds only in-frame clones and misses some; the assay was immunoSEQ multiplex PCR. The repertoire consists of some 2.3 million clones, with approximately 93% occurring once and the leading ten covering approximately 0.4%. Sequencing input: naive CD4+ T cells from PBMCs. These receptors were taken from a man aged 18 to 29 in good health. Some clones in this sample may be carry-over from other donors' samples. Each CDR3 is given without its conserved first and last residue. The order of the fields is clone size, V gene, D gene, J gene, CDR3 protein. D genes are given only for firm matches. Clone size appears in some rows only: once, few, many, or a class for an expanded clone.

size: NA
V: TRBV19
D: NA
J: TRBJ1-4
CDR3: ASSPNRSNEKLF

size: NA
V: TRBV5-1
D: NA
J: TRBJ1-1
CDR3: ASSLGRDWGTEAF

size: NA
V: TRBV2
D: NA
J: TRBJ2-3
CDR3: ASPGSGWDTQY

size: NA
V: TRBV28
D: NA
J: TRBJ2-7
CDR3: ASIAPASSYEQY

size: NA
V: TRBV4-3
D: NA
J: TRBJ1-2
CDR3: ASSQDVGVYGYT

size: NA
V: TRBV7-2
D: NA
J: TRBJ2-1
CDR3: ASSLRRDSNEQF

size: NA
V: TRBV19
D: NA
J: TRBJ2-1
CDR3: ASSIDIPVRQF

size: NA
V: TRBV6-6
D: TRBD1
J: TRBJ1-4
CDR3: ASSLQGASEKLF

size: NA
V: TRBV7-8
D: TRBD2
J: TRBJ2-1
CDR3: ASSPRGTSGSTRNEQF

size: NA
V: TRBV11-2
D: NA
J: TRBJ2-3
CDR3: ASSLGTSTDTQY

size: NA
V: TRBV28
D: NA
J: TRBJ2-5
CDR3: ASTRPGLERRDQETQY

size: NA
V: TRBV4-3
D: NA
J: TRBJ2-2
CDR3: ASSQEAGSTGELF

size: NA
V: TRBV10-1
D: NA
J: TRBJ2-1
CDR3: ASSESGTRPHNEQF

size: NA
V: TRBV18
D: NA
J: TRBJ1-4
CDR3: ASSRVNEKLF

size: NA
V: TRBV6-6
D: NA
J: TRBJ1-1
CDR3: ASSQGLNTEAF

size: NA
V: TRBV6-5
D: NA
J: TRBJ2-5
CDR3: ASSYSMVQQETQY

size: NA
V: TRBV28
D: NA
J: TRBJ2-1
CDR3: ASSLAGWAPPYYNEQF

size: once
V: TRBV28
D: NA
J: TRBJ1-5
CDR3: ASSWAPNLDQPQH

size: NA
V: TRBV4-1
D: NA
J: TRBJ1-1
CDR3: ASSQAGRGNTEAF

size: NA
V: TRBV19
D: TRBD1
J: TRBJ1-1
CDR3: ASSVLQGALNTEAF

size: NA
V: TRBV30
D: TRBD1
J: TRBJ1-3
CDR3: AWSADRGYTIY

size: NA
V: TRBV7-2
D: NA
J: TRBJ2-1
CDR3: ASSVFDEQF

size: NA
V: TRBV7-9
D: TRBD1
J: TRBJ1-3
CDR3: ASSLARGQSSGNTIY

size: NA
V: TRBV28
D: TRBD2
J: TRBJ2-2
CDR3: ASSLSLAGASNTGELF

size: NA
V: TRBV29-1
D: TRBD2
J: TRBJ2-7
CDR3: SVGRGLGITYEQY

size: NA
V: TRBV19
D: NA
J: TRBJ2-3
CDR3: ASSIIRTDTQY

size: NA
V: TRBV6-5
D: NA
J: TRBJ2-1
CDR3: ASSVGTQGSEQF

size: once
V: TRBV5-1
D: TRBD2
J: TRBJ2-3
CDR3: ASSLESGRAEGTQY

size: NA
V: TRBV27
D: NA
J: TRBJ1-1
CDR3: ASSSDSYTEAF